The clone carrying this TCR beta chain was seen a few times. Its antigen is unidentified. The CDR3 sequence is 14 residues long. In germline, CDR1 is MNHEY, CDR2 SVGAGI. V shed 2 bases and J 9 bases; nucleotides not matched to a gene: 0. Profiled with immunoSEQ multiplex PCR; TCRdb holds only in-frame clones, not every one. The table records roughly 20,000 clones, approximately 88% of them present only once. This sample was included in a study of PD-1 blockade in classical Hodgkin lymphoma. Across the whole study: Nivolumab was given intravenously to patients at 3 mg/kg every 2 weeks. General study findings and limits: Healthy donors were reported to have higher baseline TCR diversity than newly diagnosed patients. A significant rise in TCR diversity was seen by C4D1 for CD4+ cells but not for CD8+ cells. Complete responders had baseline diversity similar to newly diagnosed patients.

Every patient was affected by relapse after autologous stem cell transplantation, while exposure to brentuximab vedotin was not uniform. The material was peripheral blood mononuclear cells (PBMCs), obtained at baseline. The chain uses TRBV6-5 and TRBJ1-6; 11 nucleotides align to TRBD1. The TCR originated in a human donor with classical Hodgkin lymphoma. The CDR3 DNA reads TGTGCCAGCAGTTACGGGACAGGGGGTTCACCCCTCCACTTT. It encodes CASSYGTGGSPLHF.